A selection of T cell receptor beta chains follows, all from one sample in a study of shared clonotypes between healthy human individuals. Measured with immunoSEQ multiplex PCR; TCRdb has only the in-frame clones, and not every one. The sample includes under 1 million clones, over 90% seen only once; the top ten take approximately 25%. Sequencing was performed on naive CD8+ T cells sorted from blood. The receptors were sampled from a man aged 25 to 40 in good health. Both conserved end residues are part of each CDR3. D genes are given only for firm matches. The size field is filled for only some rows; it gives once, few, many or a size class.

clone size,J gene,V gene,D gene,CDR3 protein,CDR3 DNA
-,TRBJ2-1,TRBV7-9,-,CASEGGDEQFF,TGTGCCAGCGAAGGTGGCGATGAGCAGTTCTTC
-,TRBJ2-1,TRBV5-4,-,CASSLEASAGTYYYNEQFF,TGTGCCAGCAGCTTGGAGGCGTCAGCCGGGACTTATTATTACAATGAGCAGTTCTTC
-,TRBJ1-5,TRBV6-5,-,CASRGRDGNQPQHF,TGTGCCAGCAGAGGGCGGGATGGCAATCAGCCCCAGCATTTT
-,TRBJ2-7,TRBV29-1,-,CSVRAGTALGEQYF,TGCAGCGTTAGAGCCGGGACCGCACTAGGCGAGCAGTACTTC
-,TRBJ1-5,TRBV19,-,CASSISGSGQPQHF,TGTGCCAGTAGTATCTCTGGGTCCGGGCAGCCCCAGCATTTT
-,TRBJ1-1,TRBV7-9,-,CASSLPWTGQTEAFF,TGTGCCAGCAGCTTACCCTGGACGGGGCAAACTGAAGCTTTCTTT
-,TRBJ2-3,TRBV29-1,TRBD2,CSVERESSDTQYF,TGCAGCGTTGAGCGGGAGAGTTCAGATACGCAGTATTTT
-,TRBJ2-1,TRBV6-6,-,CASSQNYNEQFF,TGTGCCAGCAGTCAAAACTACAATGAGCAGTTCTTC
-,TRBJ2-7,TRBV5-4,TRBD2,CASSLAGLEGYEQYF,TGTGCCAGCAGCTTGGCGGGACTAGAAGGCTACGAGCAGTACTTC
once,TRBJ1-1,TRBV5-4,-,CASSSGQENTEAFF,TGTGCCAGCAGCTCCGGACAAGAGAACACTGAAGCTTTCTTT
-,TRBJ1-5,TRBV10-3,-,CAISRGDQPQHF,TGTGCCATCAGCCGGGGGGATCAGCCCCAGCATTTT
-,TRBJ2-2,TRBV4-1,-,CASSQDVRTNTGELFF,TGCGCCAGCAGCCAAGATGTACGGACGAACACCGGGGAGCTGTTTTTT
-,TRBJ2-7,TRBV27,-,CASSLKGLGPYEQYF,TGTGCCAGCAGTTTAAAGGGATTGGGACCCTACGAGCAGTACTTC
-,TRBJ2-3,TRBV7-7,TRBD2,CASSQTTGTSGRFGTDTQYF,TGTGCCAGCAGCCAAACAACCGGGACTAGCGGGAGATTCGGGACAGATACGCAGTATTTT
once,TRBJ2-7,TRBV28,-,CASSLSLANEQYF,TGTGCCAGCAGTTTATCCCTAGCAAACGAGCAGTACTTC
-,TRBJ2-5,TRBV7-9,TRBD2,CASSPPPGGTQETQYF,TGTGCCAGCAGCCCCCCCCCGGGGGGGACCCAAGAGACCCAGTACTTC
-,TRBJ2-7,TRBV5-6,TRBD2,CASSLESLAGGLNEQYF,TGTGCCAGCAGCTTGGAATCGTTAGCGGGAGGGCTAAACGAGCAGTACTTC
-,TRBJ2-1,TRBV5-1,TRBD2,CASSSTSGFSYNEQFF,TGCGCCAGCAGCTCGACTAGCGGTTTTTCCTACAATGAGCAGTTCTTC
-,TRBJ1-4,TRBV9,-,CASSDRQSTNEKLFF,TGTGCCAGCAGCGACCGACAGTCAACTAATGAAAAACTGTTTTTT
-,TRBJ2-5,TRBV2,TRBD2,CASSESRSSGETQYF,TGTGCCAGCAGCGAATCTAGGTCTAGCGGGGAGACCCAGTACTTC
-,TRBJ2-5,TRBV6-7,TRBD1,CASSYARQGFETQYF,TGTGCCAGCAGTTACGCGAGACAGGGTTTTGAGACCCAGTACTTC
-,TRBJ2-2,TRBV5-3,-,CARSLLMVGRDTGELFF,TGTGCCAGAAGCTTGCTAATGGTAGGGCGGGACACCGGGGAGCTGTTTTTT
once,TRBJ1-1,TRBV7-9,-,CASSSSPRDTEAFF,TGTGCCAGCAGCTCTTCTCCCAGGGACACTGAAGCTTTCTTT
-,TRBJ2-7,TRBV5-5,TRBD2,CASSGGLVQLGEQYF,TGTGCCAGCAGTGGCGGACTAGTCCAACTGGGGGAGCAGTACTTC
-,TRBJ1-2,TRBV2,TRBD1,CASSEETGANYGYTF,TGTGCCAGCAGTGAAGAAACAGGGGCCAACTATGGCTACACCTTC
-,TRBJ1-5,TRBV10-3,-,CAISDNPGSIYQPQHF,TGTGCCATCAGTGATAACCCAGGATCGATTTATCAGCCCCAGCATTTT
-,TRBJ2-3,TRBV7-7,-,CASSSLVGGDTQYF,TGTGCTAGCAGCTCGTTGGTCGGCGGAGATACGCAGTATTTT
-,TRBJ2-1,TRBV6-1,TRBD2,CASSEFLAELWGEQFF,TGTGCCAGCAGTGAGTTTCTAGCGGAGCTCTGGGGTGAGCAGTTCTTC